These 6 T cell receptor beta chains were all obtained from the same sample, sequenced in a study of PD-1 blockade in classical Hodgkin lymphoma. All trial patients relapsed after autologous stem cell transplantation. Magnetic negative selection isolated CD8+ T cells from thawed PBMCs. Libraries were prepared by immunoSEQ multiplex PCR; TCRdb keeps only in-frame clonotypes and omits some of them. The table has 8,000 or so clones, around 84% seen once; the top ten hold under 25%. Material: CD8+ T cells from blood, obtained at baseline. These receptors were obtained from a human donor with classical Hodgkin lymphoma.

V gene TRBV29-1 combines with J gene TRBJ2-7, with a tentative D call TRBD2 (6 bases). V was clipped by 0 bases and J by 2 bases, with 14 bases between them. The germline V gene encodes CDR1 SQVTM and CDR2 ANQGSEA. The CDR3 consists of 15 residues. Here the CDR3 DNA reads TGCAGCGTTGAAGAGGAGGGCAGTGCAACCTACGAGCAGTACTTC. Translating gives CSVEEEGSATYEQYF.

In its sample, this clone was seen a few times. The chain recombines TRBV7-9 with TRBJ1-5; the match to TRBD1 covers 8 bases. The germline CDR1 and CDR2 sequences are SEHNR and FQNEAQ (reference sequence). This CDR3 is 15 amino acids long. V lost 5 bases and J lost 6; bases outside the gene matches: 9. The CDR3 loop is CASSTGQGAGQPQHF. CDR3 bases: TGTGCCAGCAGCACCGGACAGGGAGCAGGTCAGCCCCAGCATTTT.

V and J are TRBV10-3 and TRBJ1-6; D is possibly TRBD1 (5 bases). The V end was cut by 3 bases, the J end by 8 bases, with 11 bases between. Germline V gives CDR1 ENHRY, CDR2 SYGVKD. The CDR3 contains 14 residues. The CDR3 nucleotides are TGTGCCATCAGTGATGACAGCCTTCATTCACCCCTCCACTTT. It encodes CAISDDSLHSPLHF.

This chain joins TRBV11-3 and TRBJ2-5; 7 nucleotides match TRBD2. CDR1 is SGHNT, CDR2 YENEEA, per germline. CDR3 length: 18 residues. Trimming removed 1 base from V and 5 bases from J; junction bases left unmatched: 16. CDR3 DNA sequence: TGTGCCAGCAGCTTAGGGGGCCTAGCGGCACACCGAGGGGAGACCCAGTACTTC. This translates into CASSLGGLAAHRGETQYF.

This sequence joins TRBV2 and TRBJ1-1, with no clear D. Between the trimmed V and J ends, which lost 8 bases and 3 bases, there was a span of 13 bases. Germline values: CDR1 SNHLY, CDR2 FYNNEI. This CDR3 region has 13 residues. CDR3 residues: CASLMAGDTEAFF. CDR3 in DNA: TGTGCCAGCTTGATGGCTGGTGACACTGAAGCTTTCTTT.

The chain couples TRBV5-8 to TRBJ2-7, with TRBD2 as a possible D gene (6 bases). The CDR3 loop spans 15 amino acids. V was clipped by 7 bases and J by 5 bases, with 22 bases between them. Germline V gives CDR1 SGHTS, CDR2 YDEGEE. DNA for the CDR3: TGTGCCAGCGCCTTCCGGGCGGGACTCCCCCACGAGCAGTACTTC. This gives the protein CASAFRAGLPHEQYF.